This T cell receptor beta chain was documented in a study of blood T cell repertoires in COVID-19. Across the study: Researchers got acute and convalescent COVID-19 samples from the United States, Italy and Spain.

Here immunoSEQ multiplex PCR was the method, and the copy in TCRdb shows in-frame clones only, minus some. The sample yields roughly 440,000 clones, approximately 88% seen once. Germline V gene lookup returns CDR1 SGHDN and CDR2 FVKESK. V shed 0 bases and J 5 bases; nucleotides not matched to a gene: 9. The CDR3 runs 17 residues. The TCR originated in a woman between 45 and 60 years old with COVID-19, enrolled during active disease. The rearrangement uses TRBV14 and TRBJ2-3; 9 bases align to TRBD1. Sequences were obtained from peripheral blood. This chain's CDR3 is CASSQELGQGSEDTQYF. For the CDR3, the DNA is TGTGCCAGCAGCCAAGAACTGGGACAGGGATCGGAAGATACGCAGTATTTT.